This passage covers 11 T cell receptor beta chains from one sample sequenced in a study of T cells in Graves' hyperthyroidism and ophthalmopathy. From RNA transcripts, TCR beta CDR3 regions were amplified. The TCR CDR3 first-round RT-PCR relied on the HTBI primer set. TCRdb re-called the multiplex PCR reads through MiXCR, storing one row per CDR3 protein. The data contain about 210,000 distinct CDR3 sequences, roughly 18% of them singletons. The material sequenced was blood. The origin of the receptors is a man in his fifties with Graves' hyperthyroidism.

This clonotype showed up many times. The chain couples TRBV2 to TRBJ2-7, with 10 bases identical to TRBD2. Germline assignment: CDR1 SNHLY and CDR2 FYNNEI. Trimming at V came to 0 bases and at J to 4 bases, leaving 6 bases not matched to a gene. The CDR3 is 16 residues long. The DNA of the CDR3 is TGTGCCAGCAGTGAAGCGAGCGGGAGGGCCGGGTACGAGCAGTACTTC. Its protein product is CASSEASGRAGYEQYF.

The chain carries TRBV4-3 and TRBJ2-3; 12 bases align to TRBD2. CDR3 size: 18 residues. The germline V gene encodes CDR1 LGHNA and CDR2 YSLEER. The junction had 5 bases not matched to a gene; V was cut back by 0 bases and J by 1 base. CDR3: CASSQDPSGRVGTDTQYF. In nucleotides, the CDR3 is TGCGCCAGCAGCCAAGATCCTAGCGGGAGGGTTGGCACAGATACGCAGTATTTT.

This clonotype was detected ten times or more. The chain couples TRBV4-1 to TRBJ2-3; no clear D gene. Trimming left V 1 base short and J 4 bases short, with 15 bases between. The V gene's germline CDR1 is MGHRA and CDR2 YSYEKL. The CDR3 has 16 amino acids. In nucleotides, the CDR3 is TGCGCCAGCAGCCAAGTGGGCAGAAGGGTTCCAGATACGCAGTATTTT. Translating gives CASSQVGRRVPDTQYF.

At least ten counts were recorded for this clonotype. The chain recombines TRBV28 with TRBJ2-7; tentatively, D is TRBD1 or TRBD2 (5 bases each). The CDR3 loop spans 14 amino acids. V lost 6 bases to trimming and J lost 0 bases, with 12 bases between them. In germline, CDR1 is MDHEN, CDR2 SYDVKM. CDR3 DNA sequence: TGTGCCAGCAGGGATCCAGGGAGCTCCTACGAGCAGTACTTC. Translated: CASRDPGSSYEQYF. The variable domain in full, completed from reference TRBV28 and TRBJ2-7, reads DVKVTQSSRYLVKRTGEKVFLECVQDMDHENMFWYRQDPGLGLRLIYFSYDVKMKEKGDIPEGYSVSREKKERFSLILESASTNQTSMYLCASRDPGSSYEQYFGPGTRLTVT.

This clonotype has only a few counts. The chain couples TRBV7-9 to TRBJ2-2, with 7 bases that match TRBD2. This CDR3 region has 15 residues. The germline gives CDR1 SEHNR, CDR2 FQNEAQ (reference sequence). The V gene end was trimmed by 6 bases and the J gene end by 1 base; junction bases not matched to a gene: 5. The CDR3 region has the DNA TGTGCCAGCAGGTTCGGGAGGCAGAACACCGGGGAGCTGTTTTTT. Translation: CASRFGRQNTGELFF.

The chain links TRBV6-2 or TRBV6-3 to TRBJ2-7, with TRBD1 matching over 7 bases. The junction had 11 bases not matched to a gene; V was cut back by 6 bases and J by 3 bases. This CDR3 comprises 15 residues. Germline-derived CDR1 and CDR2 are MNHEY and SVGEGT. CDR3 residues: CASSTTSRQGYEQYF. CDR3 DNA: TGTGCCAGCAGCACTACTTCCCGACAGGGCTACGAGCAGTACTTC.

This clonotype was seen a handful of times. The chain links TRBV4-1 to TRBJ1-1; TRBD1 might be the D (6 bases). The V gene's germline CDR1 is MGHRA and CDR2 YSYEKL. Trimming took 4 bases from V and 3 from J, leaving 12 bases between them. CDR3 length equals 14 residues. The CDR3 DNA sequence: TGCGCCAGCAGCCCAGGAAGGGGGGACACTGAAGCTTTCTTT. Protein: CASSPGRGDTEAFF.

In regard to this clonotype: At one of its ends the junction is not consistent with the germline gene, which may arise from a read error. The chain is built from TRBV5-1 and TRBJ2-6; D gene ambiguous. There are 16 residues in the CDR3. Germline lookup yields CDR1 SGHRS and CDR2 YFSETQ. In DNA form, the CDR3 reads TGCGCCAGCAGCCCAACGCTAGTTTCTGGGTCCAACGTCCTGACTTTC. Translating it yields CASSPTLVSGSNVLTF.

This clonotype occurred a few times. The chain has TRBV12-3 or TRBV12-4 and TRBJ1-5; possibly TRBD1 for D (5 bases). There are 14 residues in the CDR3. With 6 bases removed from V and 0 bases from J, the gap between germline ends came to 9 bases. The CDR3 DNA sequence: TGTGCCAGCAGCGGACAAAATAGCAATCAGCCCCAGCATTTT. Translating it yields CASSGQNSNQPQHF.

The sample holds a few counts of this clonotype. The CDR3 DNA reads TGTGCCAGCAGCCCCTGGGGTAGCGGGAAAGGAGATACGCAGTATTTT. Its translation: CASSPWGSGKGDTQYF. The V call is TRBV11-3, the J call TRBJ2-3, with 8 positions matching TRBD2. The germline gives CDR1 SGHNT, CDR2 YENEEA. The V segment lost 5 bases and the J segment 5 bases; nucleotides outside the gene matches: 12. The CDR3 spans 16 residues.

This clonotype appeared many times. This chain joins TRBV7-3 and TRBJ2-1, with 13 bases identical to TRBD2. The CDR3 totals 15 residues. V trimming: 4 bases; J trimming: 4 bases; junction bases outside the gene matches: 1. Germline loops: CDR1 SGHTA, CDR2 FQGTGA. The CDR3 reads CASSSLAGGYNEQFF. The CDR3 region has the DNA TGTGCCAGCAGCTCACTAGCGGGAGGGTACAATGAGCAGTTCTTC.